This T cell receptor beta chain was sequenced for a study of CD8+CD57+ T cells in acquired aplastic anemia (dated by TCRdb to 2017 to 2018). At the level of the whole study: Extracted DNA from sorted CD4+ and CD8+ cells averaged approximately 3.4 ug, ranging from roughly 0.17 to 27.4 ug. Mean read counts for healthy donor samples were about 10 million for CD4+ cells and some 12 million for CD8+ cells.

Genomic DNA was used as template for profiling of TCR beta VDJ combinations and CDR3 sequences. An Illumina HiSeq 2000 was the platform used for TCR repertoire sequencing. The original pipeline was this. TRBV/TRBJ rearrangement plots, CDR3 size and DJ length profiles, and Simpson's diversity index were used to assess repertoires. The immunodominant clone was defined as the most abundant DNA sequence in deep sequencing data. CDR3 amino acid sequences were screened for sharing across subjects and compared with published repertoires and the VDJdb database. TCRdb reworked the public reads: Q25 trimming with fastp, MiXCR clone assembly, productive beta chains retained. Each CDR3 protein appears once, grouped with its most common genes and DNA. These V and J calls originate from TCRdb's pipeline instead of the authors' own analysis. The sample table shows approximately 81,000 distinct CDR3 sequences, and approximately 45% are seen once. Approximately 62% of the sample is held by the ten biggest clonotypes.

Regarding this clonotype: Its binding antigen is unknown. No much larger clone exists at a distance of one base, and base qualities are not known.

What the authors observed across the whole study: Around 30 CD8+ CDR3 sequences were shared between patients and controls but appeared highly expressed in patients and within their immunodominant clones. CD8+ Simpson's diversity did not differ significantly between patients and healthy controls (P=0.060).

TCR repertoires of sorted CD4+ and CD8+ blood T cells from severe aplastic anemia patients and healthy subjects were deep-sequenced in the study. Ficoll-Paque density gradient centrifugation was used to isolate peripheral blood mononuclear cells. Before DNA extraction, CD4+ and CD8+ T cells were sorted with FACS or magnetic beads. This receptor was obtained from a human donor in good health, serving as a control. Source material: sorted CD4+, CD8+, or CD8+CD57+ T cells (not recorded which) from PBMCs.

The CDR3 region has the sequence CASRKDGLDYGYTF. The DNA sequence is TGTGCCAGTAGAAAAGACGGCCTTGACTATGGCTACACCTTC. The chain employs TRBV19 and TRBJ1-2; the D gene is not confidently resolved. Counted from cysteine to phenylalanine, this CDR3 has 14 amino acids. The kept DNA is CDR3 alone, 42 bases in frame from the first base. CDR1 and CDR2, looked up from the germline V gene (reference sequence), are LNHDA and SQIVND. V is shortened by 6 bases, J by 3 bases, and the region joining them spans 14 bases. With the rest looked up from the reference TRBV19 and TRBJ1-2 genes rather than sequenced, the full variable domain is DGGITQSPKYLFRKEGQNVTLSCEQNLNHDAMYWYRQDPGQGLRLIYYSQIVNDFQKGDIAEGYSVSREKKESFPLTVTSAQKNPTAFYLCASRKDGLDYGYTFGSGTRLTVV.